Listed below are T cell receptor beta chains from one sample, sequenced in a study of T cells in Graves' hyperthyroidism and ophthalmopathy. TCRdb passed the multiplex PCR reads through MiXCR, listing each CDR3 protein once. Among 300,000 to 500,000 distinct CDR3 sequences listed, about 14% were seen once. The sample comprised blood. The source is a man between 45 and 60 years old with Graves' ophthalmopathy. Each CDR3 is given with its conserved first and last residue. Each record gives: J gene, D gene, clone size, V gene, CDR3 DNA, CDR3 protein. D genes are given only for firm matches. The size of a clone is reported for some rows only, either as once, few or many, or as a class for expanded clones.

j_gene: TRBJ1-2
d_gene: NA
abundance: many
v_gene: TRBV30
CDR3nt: TGTGCCTGGAGTGTACTTAACAGGCGAGACTATGGCTACACCTTC
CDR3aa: CAWSVLNRRDYGYTF

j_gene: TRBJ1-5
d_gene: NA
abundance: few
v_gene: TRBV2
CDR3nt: TGTGCCAGCAGAAAAGGACAGATGGAACAGCCCCAGCATTTT
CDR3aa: CASRKGQMEQPQHF

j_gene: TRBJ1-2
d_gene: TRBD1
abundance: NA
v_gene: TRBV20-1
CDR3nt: TGCAGTGCTAGAGCGGGGACAGGGGGCGGTAACTATGGCTACACCTTC
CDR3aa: CSARAGTGGGNYGYTF

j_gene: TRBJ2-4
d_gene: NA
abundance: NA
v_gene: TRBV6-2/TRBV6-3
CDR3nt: TGTGCCAGCAGTTCCGATGGAATAGCCAAAAACATTCAGTACTTC
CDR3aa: CASSSDGIAKNIQYF

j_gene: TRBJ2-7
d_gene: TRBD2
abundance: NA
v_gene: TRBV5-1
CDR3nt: TGCGCCAGCAGCTTGGGATCTGGAGCGGGGGTTGCCTACGAGCAGTACTTC
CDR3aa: CASSLGSGAGVAYEQYF

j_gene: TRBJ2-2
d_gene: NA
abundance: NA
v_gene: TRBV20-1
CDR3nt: TGCAGTGCGGCCAGCAGGAACGGGGTAGTGGGGGAGCTGTTTTTT
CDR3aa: CSAASRNGVVGELFF

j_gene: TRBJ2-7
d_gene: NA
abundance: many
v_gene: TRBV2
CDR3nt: TGTGCCAGCAGGAATCTGGGGGAGCAGTACTTC
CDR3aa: CASRNLGEQYF

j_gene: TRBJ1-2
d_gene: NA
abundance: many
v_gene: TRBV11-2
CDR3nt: TGTGCCAGCAGCTTAGGAACTGCTAACTATGGCTACACCTTC
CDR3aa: CASSLGTANYGYTF

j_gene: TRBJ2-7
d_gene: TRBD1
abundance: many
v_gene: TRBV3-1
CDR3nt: TGTGCCAGCACCTCACAGGGGTTCGAGCAGTACTTC
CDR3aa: CASTSQGFEQYF

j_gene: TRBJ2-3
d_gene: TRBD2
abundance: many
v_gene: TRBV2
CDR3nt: TGTGCCAGCACGGGTAGCGGGAGGGGACGGCAGTATTTT
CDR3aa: CASTGSGRGRQYF

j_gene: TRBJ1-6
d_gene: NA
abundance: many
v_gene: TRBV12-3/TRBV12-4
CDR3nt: TGTGCCAGCAGCGCGACAGACCGGGATTCACCCCTCCACTTT
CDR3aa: CASSATDRDSPLHF

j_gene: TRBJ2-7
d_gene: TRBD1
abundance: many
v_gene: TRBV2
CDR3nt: TGTGCCAGCAGTGTAGGGACAGGGGGCGAGCAGTACTTC
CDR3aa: CASSVGTGGEQYF

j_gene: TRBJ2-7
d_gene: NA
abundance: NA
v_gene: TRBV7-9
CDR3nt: TGTGCCAGCAGCCTACGGGGGAGAAGCTCCTACGAGCAGTACTTC
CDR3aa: CASSLRGRSSYEQYF

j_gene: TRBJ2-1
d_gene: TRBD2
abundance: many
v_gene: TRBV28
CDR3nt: TGTGCCAGCAGTTCCGGACTAGCGGGAGGGCTTGTTGAGCAGTTCTTC
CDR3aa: CASSSGLAGGLVEQFF

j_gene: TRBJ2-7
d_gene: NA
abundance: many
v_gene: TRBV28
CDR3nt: TGTGCCTCAAGAGAGGCGGACAAATACGAGCAGTACTTC
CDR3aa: CASREADKYEQYF

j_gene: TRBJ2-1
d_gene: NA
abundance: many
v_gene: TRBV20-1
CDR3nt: TGCAGTGCTAGAGCCCGGACAGACAATGAGCAGTTCTTC
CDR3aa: CSARARTDNEQFF

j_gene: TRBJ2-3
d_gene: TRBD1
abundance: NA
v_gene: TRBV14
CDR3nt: TGTGCCAGCAGCCGCCCCACAGGGGAGACAGATACGCAGTATTTT
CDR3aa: CASSRPTGETDTQYF

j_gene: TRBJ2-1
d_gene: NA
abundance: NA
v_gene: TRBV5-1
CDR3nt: TGCGCCAGCAGCTTAGAGCGCTACGATTACAATGAGCAGTTCTTC
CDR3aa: CASSLERYDYNEQFF

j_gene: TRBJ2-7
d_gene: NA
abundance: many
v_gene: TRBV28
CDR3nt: TGTGCCAGCAGTGGGAACTACGAGCAGTACTTC
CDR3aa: CASSGNYEQYF

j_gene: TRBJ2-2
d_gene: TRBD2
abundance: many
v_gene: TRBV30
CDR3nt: TGTGCCTTGTCCGGGACTAGCTTTTCGGGCACCGGGGAGCTGTTTTTT
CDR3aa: CALSGTSFSGTGELFF

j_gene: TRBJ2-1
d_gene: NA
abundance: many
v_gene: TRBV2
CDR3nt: TGTGCCAGCAGTGAAGAAGGCTCCTACAATGAGCAGTTCTTC
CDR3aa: CASSEEGSYNEQFF

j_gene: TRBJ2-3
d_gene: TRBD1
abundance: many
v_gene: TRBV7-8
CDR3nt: TGTGCCAGCAGCTTAGATGAGACAGGGGACACAGATACGCAGTATTTT
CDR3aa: CASSLDETGDTDTQYF

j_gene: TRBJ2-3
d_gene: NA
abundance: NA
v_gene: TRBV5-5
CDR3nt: TGTGCCAGCAGCGGGTTTAAGGCGCCTTCTAGCACAGATACGCAGTATTTT
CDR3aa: CASSGFKAPSSTDTQYF

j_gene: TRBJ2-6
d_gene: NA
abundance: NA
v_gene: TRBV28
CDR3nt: TGTGCCAGCAGTCCCCTTCTTTTTCGCTCTGGGGCCAACGTCCTGACTTTC
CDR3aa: CASSPLLFRSGANVLTF

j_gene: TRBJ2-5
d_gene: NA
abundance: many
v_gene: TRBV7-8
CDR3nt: TGTGCCAGCAGCCAAGGATCTAGTAGAACAAGAGAGACCCAGTACTTC
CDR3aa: CASSQGSSRTRETQYF

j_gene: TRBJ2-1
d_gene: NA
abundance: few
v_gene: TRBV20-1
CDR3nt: TGCAGTGCGCAGCGATACAATGAGCAGTTCTTC
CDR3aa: CSAQRYNEQFF

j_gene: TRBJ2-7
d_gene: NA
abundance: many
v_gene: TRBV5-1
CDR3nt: TGCGCCAGCAGCCTAGAAGACAGCTACGAGCAGTACTTC
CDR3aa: CASSLEDSYEQYF

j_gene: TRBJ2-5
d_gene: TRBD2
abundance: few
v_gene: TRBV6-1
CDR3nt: TGTGCCAGCAGGGGACTAGCGGACCGGTTTGAGACCCAGTACTTC
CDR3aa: CASRGLADRFETQYF

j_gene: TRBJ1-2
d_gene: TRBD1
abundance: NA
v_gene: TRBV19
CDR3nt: TGTGCCACCCAAGGACAGGGTAGAGATGGCTACACCTTC
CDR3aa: CATQGQGRDGYTF

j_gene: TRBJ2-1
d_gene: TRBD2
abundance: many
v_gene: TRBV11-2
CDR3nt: TGTGCCAGCAGCTTAGCGTTGCGGTCCGGGACTACCGGAATTGAGCAGTTCTTC
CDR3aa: CASSLALRSGTTGIEQFF

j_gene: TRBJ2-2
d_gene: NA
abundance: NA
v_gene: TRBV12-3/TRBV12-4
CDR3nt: TGTGCCAGCAGTTTGCCTCGCGGGGTGGCCGGGGAGCTGTTTTTT
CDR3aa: CASSLPRGVAGELFF

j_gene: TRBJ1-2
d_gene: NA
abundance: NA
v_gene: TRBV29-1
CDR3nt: TGCAGCGTTGAAGATTCACCGACAGGTGGGATCTATGGCTACACCTTC
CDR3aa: CSVEDSPTGGIYGYTF

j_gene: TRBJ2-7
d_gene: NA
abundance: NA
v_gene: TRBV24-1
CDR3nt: TGTGCCACCAGTGATTCCGACGAGGGCGGCAGGGAGCAGTACTTC
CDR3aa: CATSDSDEGGREQYF

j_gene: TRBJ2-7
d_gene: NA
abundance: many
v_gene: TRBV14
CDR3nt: TGTGCCAGCAGCCCGCGCCTAGGCTCCGAGCAGTACTTC
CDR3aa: CASSPRLGSEQYF

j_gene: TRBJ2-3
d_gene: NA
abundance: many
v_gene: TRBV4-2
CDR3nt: TGTGCCAGCAGCCAAGAAAGGACAGATACGCAGTATTTT
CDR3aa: CASSQERTDTQYF

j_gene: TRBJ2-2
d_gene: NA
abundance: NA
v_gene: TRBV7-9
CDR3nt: TGTGCCTCGGACCTGGGGGCCGGGGAGCTGTTTTTT
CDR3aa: CASDLGAGELFF